This T cell receptor (beta chain) derives from a study of OX40 agonist ivuxolimab in advanced cancers. At the level of the study: An agonistic anti-OX40 (CD134) antibody, ivuxolimab, was used to treat the patients. Three patients got partial responses; one had hepatocellular carcinoma and two had cutaneous melanoma.

The protocol was immunoSEQ multiplex PCR, while the TCRdb copy is restricted to in-frame clones and leaves out a portion. The sample lists about 64,000 clones, roughly 89% occurring once. The CDR3 has 15 amino acids. In germline, CDR1 is ENHRY, CDR2 SYGVKD. V lost 4 bases, J lost 4 bases, and 4 bases stayed unmatched. The source material was CD4+ or CD8+ T cells sorted from blood, sampled in a trial of the OX40 agonist ivuxolimab. This TCR derives from an adult with an advanced solid tumor such as melanoma, head and neck, liver or kidney cancer. V is TRBV10-3 and J is TRBJ2-2; 9 nucleotides match TRBD2. The CDR3 region is CAISGSGRSTGELFF. The CDR3 coding sequence is TGTGCCATCAGTGGCAGCGGGAGGAGCACCGGGGAGCTGTTTTTT.